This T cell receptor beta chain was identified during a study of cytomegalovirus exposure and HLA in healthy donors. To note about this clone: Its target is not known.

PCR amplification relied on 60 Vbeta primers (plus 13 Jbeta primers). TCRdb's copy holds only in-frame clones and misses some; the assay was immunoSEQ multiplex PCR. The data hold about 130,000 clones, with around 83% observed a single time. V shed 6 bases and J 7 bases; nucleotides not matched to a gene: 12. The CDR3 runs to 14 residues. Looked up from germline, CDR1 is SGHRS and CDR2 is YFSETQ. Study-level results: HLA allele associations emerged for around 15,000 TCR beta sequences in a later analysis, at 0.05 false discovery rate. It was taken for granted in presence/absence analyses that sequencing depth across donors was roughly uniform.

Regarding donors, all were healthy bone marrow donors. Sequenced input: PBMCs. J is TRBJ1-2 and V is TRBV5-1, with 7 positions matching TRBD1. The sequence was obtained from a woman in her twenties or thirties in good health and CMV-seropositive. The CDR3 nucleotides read TGCGCCAGCACCTGGGAAGGGGGCCTGGGTGGCTACACCTTC. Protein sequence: CASTWEGGLGGYTF.